This TCR beta chain came from a study of cytomegalovirus exposure and HLA in healthy donors (dated 2017 in TCRdb). The study in broad terms: In an earlier analysis of roughly 590 of the donors, about 260 Gb of sequence data and 120 million or so unique TCR beta sequences from some 170 million T cells were reported. The study was designed to test whether signatures of past pathogen exposure could be identified by cataloging public T cell receptors. A later genetic analysis took genome-wide SNP genotypes for about 55% of the 666 donors and used that subset as a discovery cohort. Besides the first cohort of 666 subjects, a separate validation cohort made up of 120 different subjects was used. Rather than using new phenotypic data, the later analysis identified candidate immune exposures from TCR beta sequences and from how often those sequences occurred across donors. The number of typed donors differed by locus: about 620-640 for A, B, C, DRB1 and DQB1; some 500 for DQA1; about 600 for DPA1; and some 450 for DPB1. All discovery cohort repertoires had been generated using a single sequencing platform. Donor age, sex, ethnicity and CMV serostatus were collected together with the repertoire data. The genetic ancestry cluster associated with self-reported Caucasian donors included approximately 85% of the roughly 400 genotyped donors. Class I and class II HLA loci were covered by the typing at four-digit resolution. The study used immunosequencing to profile the T cell repertoires of about 670 subjects and linked those repertoires to cytomegalovirus serostatus. High-throughput TCR immunosequencing, statistical association of individual TCRs with disease status, and machine learning were combined to predict cytomegalovirus infection status. To study patterns of TCR occurrence, a later analysis re-analyzed previously published TCR beta repertoires from 666 donors and added high-resolution HLA genotyping. An early release covering 550 to 700 HLA-typed donors comprised about 300 gigabases of sequencing data and around 86 million unique TCR sequences. Among around 400 genotyped donors of the cohort, an average of roughly 230,000 unique TCR beta nucleotide sequences was sequenced per donor, of which about 19% were non-productive. An earlier analysis of approximately 640 of the donors applied high-throughput TCR beta sequencing to assess whether each TCR beta V gene segment acted as functional or pseudogenic. Several DR-DQ haplotypes were handled as single units for association and clustering because linkage in the cohort was strong. Results the study describes overall, beyond this receptor: A later genetic analysis reported fewer N-insertions in productive TCRs among donors in an Asian-associated ancestry cluster than the approximately 700-donor mean. Because HLA typing was unavailable for some donors at each locus, only the typed subset was used in association tests. The cohort was sequenced for TCR beta chains only, and without alpha or paired-chain data the features that could be detected were limited. A cluster of highly shared sequence variants was judged likely to represent a technical artifact of the sequencing pipeline. The classifier was reported to diagnose cytomegalovirus status with high specificity and sensitivity in both the original cohort and the validation cohort. The study gave a list of more than 150 TCR beta chains associated with cytomegalovirus. The authors suggested that the approach could potentially be extended to other disease states and immunological phenotypes. A later analysis reported that several top co-occurrence clusters appeared linked to parvovirus B19, influenza, CMV and Epstein-Barr virus. A further reported finding was that TCR beta sequences accurately predicted the HLA-A and HLA-B alleles for most subjects in the first cohort. According to a later analysis, most CMV-associated TCR beta chains appeared to be HLA-restricted, and the HLA associations seemed to be driven largely by CMV exposure. According to a later analysis, TCR association rates differed among HLA loci, with DRB1 alleles showing the most associated TCRs and HLA-C alleles showing the fewest. Most TCR sequences were observed very rarely across donors, whereas some public TCRs were present in many individuals. Specific HLA alleles were associated with around 18,000 TCR beta sequences at a false discovery rate of 0.05 in a later analysis. The only immune exposure information available for the cohort was CMV serostatus. Because the 87-base-pair reads could not distinguish some IMGT-functional V segments, including TRBV6-2 and TRBV6-3, those segments were excluded. In vitro tests confirmed that a few of the cytomegalovirus-associated TCR beta chains recognize cytomegalovirus antigens. In a later analysis, HLA-associated TCR beta chains showed more clonal expansion and lower generation probabilities than non-associated chains that were equally common. Presence/absence analyses assumed roughly uniform sequencing depth across donors, an assumption that may not hold. An association between a missense DCLRE1C variant and V-gene and J-gene trimming of TCR beta chains was found in a later genetic analysis and replicated in an independent cohort. In an earlier analysis of about 550 of the donors, most TCR beta V segments were observed in productive rearrangements about 90% or about 30% of the time, broadly matching IMGT annotations. About 17 rarely observed V segments, including chromosome 9 orphons, were excluded from the earlier analysis of a few hundred of the donors because counts were too low. Strong co-occurrence of HLA alleles, especially DR and DQ, made assigning TCR associations to individual alleles difficult. Correlated functional status among segregating V segments might be attributable to linkage disequilibrium, but an unknown experimental factor could not be ruled out.

The cohort comprised under 700 healthy bone marrow donors. All cohort members were sampled while nominally healthy, although unrecorded immune exposures were likely present. The donor was CMV seropositive and belonged to the group of more than 250 seropositive cohort members. A peripheral blood sample was collected from each donor, and TCR beta sequencing was performed on peripheral blood mononuclear cells. The Qiagen DNeasy Blood Extraction Kit was used to extract genomic DNA from the blood cell samples. The germline V gene gives CDR1 as MDHEN and CDR2 as SYDVKM. Cut back by 4 bases and 1 base, the V and J ends lie 16 bases apart. The CDR3 starts with the cysteine, ends with the phenylalanine, and has 16 residues. Just the 48-base CDR3 DNA is kept, in frame starting at base 1. Libraries were prepared through the immunoSEQ multiplex PCR assay. For the multiplex PCR, a mixture combining 60 forward primers for TCR Vbeta segments and 13 reverse primers for TCR Jbeta segments was used. The CDR3 region of rearranged TCR beta genes was amplified from genomic DNA with a multiplex PCR assay. Amplified TCR beta libraries were sequenced as 87-base-pair reads on the Illumina HiSeq System. Turning to the authors' computational methods: A later analysis counted tens of millions of unique TCR beta chains across the 640 or so repertoires, and some 11 million of these chains were shared by at least two donors. Raw reads were error-corrected and collapsed into unique sequences with a nearest-neighbor algorithm that merged closely related sequences to remove PCR and sequencing errors. To assign V, D and J gene segments, CDR3 sequences were aligned to IMGT reference sequences. Each retained sequence needed at least a six-nucleotide match to both a V gene segment and a J gene segment. Rearrangements were classified as productive when the CDR3 lacked stop codons and remained in frame with V and J, and all other rearrangements were classified as non-productive. Following IMGT convention, CDR3 was defined as the stretch from the second conserved V-encoded cysteine up to the conserved J-encoded phenylalanine. Sequences without an unambiguous match to a single V gene segment were excluded from the earlier analysis of about 600 of the donors. An earlier analysis of several hundred of the donors called V segments functional above 56.7% productive rearrangements and segregating when the between-donor standard deviation exceeded 5%. A statistical classification framework was developed to diagnose cytomegalovirus status using the catalog of TCR beta chain sequences. A later analysis assigned V and J genes by comparing TCR nucleotide sequences with IMGT/GENE-DB human TR gene sequences. A later analysis assigned CDR3 sequences and most-parsimonious VDJ recombination scenarios with the TCRdist pipeline. In a later analysis, every TCR beta chain was defined by the combination of its CDR3 amino acid sequence and its V-gene family, and reads without a unique V-gene family were dropped. A later analysis removed several hundred highly shared, low-generation-probability nucleotide sequences to deal with suspected cross-contamination and a sequencing artifact. A later analysis calculated a clonal expansion index for each public chain from normalized within-repertoire ranks of inferred template counts. In a later analysis, generation probabilities were computed using a VDJ recombination model fitted to out-of-frame rearrangements, and the results were checked against IGoR. A later analysis scored TCR-TCR, TCR-HLA and TCR-CMV co-occurrence with hypergeometric tests, applying a repertoire-size bias correction to TCR pairs. A later analysis estimated false discovery rates by permuting HLA or CMV assignments 20 times. A later analysis grouped co-occurring TCRs with DBSCAN, adding TCRdist sequence similarity when clustering within HLA-allele-positive subsets. Repertoires with fewer than 30,000 or more than 120,000 public chains, plus five repertoires with anomalous nucleotide sharing, were excluded from co-occurrence clustering. TCRdb re-hosts the immuneACCESS table, in-frame sequences only. Its copies lack some clones; in the studies checked, an unresolved V gene accounts for under half of them, and the cause for the rest is not known. D and trimming come from the DNA, and the V and J calls and clone size come from that table. This sample gives about 94,000 clones in total; around four fifths of them show up just once. The biggest ten clones account for 6.5% to 9% of the sample.

This clone has just a few counts. What this receptor recognizes is not known. Base qualities are not recorded, but no much larger clone differs from it by a single base. Sequencing used PBMCs. This receptor chain uses TRBV28 and TRBJ1-2; the D segment could be TRBD1, given 6 matching bases. The sequence derives from a man aged 35 to 55 in good health and CMV-seropositive. The DNA reads as follows: TGTGCCAGCAGTTCCCGGGGGGGGGCGCTTAACTATGGCTACACCTTC. This encodes CASSSRGGALNYGYTF.